These 17 T cell receptor beta chains originate from one sample sequenced in a study of blood T cell repertoires in COVID-19. Sequenced by immunoSEQ multiplex PCR; TCRdb stores in-frame clones only, minus some. The table shows about 250,000 clones, with 86% occurring only once. The sample was peripheral blood. The receptors derive from a woman aged 55-75 years who had recovered from COVID-19.

This clone has only a few counts. The rearrangement joins TRBV5-1 to TRBJ2-3; TRBD2 agrees at 11 bases. The CDR3 covers 17 residues. Germline trimming cut 4 bases from V and 0 bases from J; bases unmatched to any gene: 7. From germline, CDR1 is SGHRS and CDR2 YFSETQ. The CDR3 nucleotides read TGCGCCAGCAGCCCTCGACTAGCGGGGCTCAGCACAGATACGCAGTATTTT. Its translation is CASSPRLAGLSTDTQYF.

This chain links TRBV7-9 with TRBJ2-1; D ambiguous. Germline loops: CDR1 SEHNR, CDR2 FQNEAQ (reference sequence). This CDR3 contains 12 residues. V lost 5 bases to trimming and J lost 8 bases, with 10 bases between them. The CDR3 DNA reads TGTGCCAGCAGCCATACTCCGGATGAGCAGTTCTTC. This translates into CASSHTPDEQFF.

The chain carries TRBV7-3 and TRBJ1-1, with D possibly matching TRBD1 (6 bases). Germline V CDR1 and CDR2: SGHTA, FQGTGA. Trimming removed 5 bases from V and 5 bases from J, with 21 bases in between. The CDR3 is made up of 16 amino acids. For the CDR3, the DNA is TGTGCCAGCAGCCACTCTTTTCGGGGGGCGCTTACTGAAGCTTTCTTT. This gives the protein CASSHSFRGALTEAFF.

V gene TRBV19 combines with J gene TRBJ1-4; a possible D gene is TRBD1 (6 bases). V was trimmed by 5 bases and J by 6 bases, leaving 13 bases between them. The CDR3 is 14 residues long. Germline-derived CDR1 and CDR2 are LNHDA and SQIVND (reference sequence). The CDR3 DNA sequence: TGTGCCAGTAGTCCGCTTCGACAGGATGAAAAACTGTTTTTT. As protein: CASSPLRQDEKLFF.

This sequence joins TRBV27 and TRBJ2-1; unclear D gene. The CDR3 sequence is 11 residues long. Trimming took 2 bases from V and 10 from J, leaving 6 bases between them. Germline assignment: CDR1 MNHEY and CDR2 SMNVEV (reference sequence). CDR3 coding DNA: TGTGCCAGCAGTTTAGCCCGGGAGCAGTTCTTC. It specifies CASSLAREQFF.

The chain recombines TRBV3-1 (or the pseudogene TRBV3-2) with TRBJ2-4; 8 nucleotides agree with TRBD2. The length of the CDR3 is 16 residues. Trimming cost V 4 bases and J 0 bases; bases outside gene matches: 5. The germline CDR1 and CDR2 sequences are LGHDT and YNNKEL (reference sequence). The CDR3 DNA reads TGTGCCAGCAGCCCCCTAGCGGGCCTAGCCAAAAACATTCAGTACTTC. Residues: CASSPLAGLAKNIQYF.

This rearrangement joins TRBV7-2 to TRBJ2-7; TRBD1 matches at 8 bases. Germline V gives CDR1 SGHTA, CDR2 FQGNSA. Germline trimming cut 1 base from V and 0 bases from J; bases unmatched to any gene: 2. The CDR3 sequence is 15 residues long. CDR3 amino acids: CASSLGDRSSYEQYF. The CDR3 DNA reads as TGTGCCAGCAGCTTAGGGGACAGGAGCTCCTACGAGCAGTACTTC.

This clone turned up a few times. DNA of the CDR3: TGCGCCAGCACCCCGGCAATAGCGGGGAGCAATGAGCAGTTCTTC. It specifies CASTPAIAGSNEQFF. V and J are TRBV5-1 and TRBJ2-1, with TRBD2 matching over 8 bases. Germline values: CDR1 SGHRS, CDR2 YFSETQ. Trimming took 6 bases from V and 6 from J; bases not matched to a gene: 11. The CDR3 runs to 15 residues.

CDR3 sequence (DNA): TGCAGCTCGAGGGACTTGAACACCGGGGAGCTGTTTTTT. It translates to CSSRDLNTGELFF. This rearrangement joins TRBV29-1 to TRBJ2-2, with a weak D call TRBD2 (6 bases). Per the germline V gene, CDR1 is SQVTM and CDR2 is ANQGSEA. This CDR3 comprises 13 residues. The ends were cut back, 8 bases at V and 1 base at J, with 11 bases in the middle.

The genes are TRBV3-1 (or the pseudogene TRBV3-2) and TRBJ1-2; D possibly corresponds to TRBD1 (5 bases). The CDR3 runs to 13 residues. The germline CDR1 and CDR2 sequences are LGHDT and YNNKEL (reference sequence). The V end was cut by 4 bases, the J end by 7 bases, with 13 bases between. CDR3 sequence reads: CASSPDRRRGYTF. CDR3 bases: TGTGCCAGCAGCCCTGACAGAAGGCGTGGCTACACCTTC.

V gene TRBV28 combines with J gene TRBJ2-3; 12 positions agree with TRBD1. Germline V gene sequence: CDR1 MDHEN, CDR2 SYDVKM. This CDR3 spans 16 amino acids. Unmatched junction bases numbered 9, after V lost 5 bases and J lost 6 bases. This chain's CDR3 is CASSTPGQGAGDTQYF. CDR3 DNA sequence: TGTGCCAGCAGTACTCCGGGACAGGGGGCAGGCGATACGCAGTATTTT.

This chain joins TRBV7-3 and TRBJ1-2, with TRBD1 matching over 10 bases. The V segment lost 4 bases and the J segment 7 bases; nucleotides outside the gene matches: 9. The CDR3 consists of 15 residues. Germline V lookup: CDR1 SGHTA, CDR2 FQGTGA. The CDR3: CASSSLGQGVGGYTF. CDR3 bases: TGTGCCAGCAGCTCCCTTGGACAGGGGGTTGGTGGCTACACCTTC.

This sequence joins TRBV28 and TRBJ1-2; D unresolved. The CDR3 totals 14 residues. Germline V gene sequence: CDR1 MDHEN, CDR2 SYDVKM. The V and J ends lost 4 bases and 6 bases respectively, with 15 bases between them. CDR3 nucleotides: TGTGCCAGCAGTTCCCCCGGCAGTGCGGATGGCTACACCTTC. This gives the protein CASSSPGSADGYTF.

The CDR3 DNA reads as TGTGCCAGTAGTGTAGGGACTAGACAACCAGAGACCCAGTACTTC. Its translation: CASSVGTRQPETQYF. The rearrangement uses TRBV19 and TRBJ2-5; TRBD2 matches at 8 bases. The J segment lost 4 bases and the V segment lost 5 bases, leaving 9 bases of the junction unmatched. The length of the CDR3 is 15 residues. Looked up from germline, CDR1 is LNHDA and CDR2 is SQIVND (reference sequence).

The rearrangement joins TRBV7-9 to TRBJ2-3, with D maybe TRBD2 (6 bases). V was shortened by 8 bases and J by 4 bases, with 10 bases between the two germline ends. Germline loops: CDR1 SEHNR, CDR2 FQNEAQ (reference sequence). The CDR3 consists of 12 residues. The CDR3 loop reads CASSGEADTQYF. In DNA form, the CDR3 reads TGTGCCAGCTCTGGGGAGGCAGATACGCAGTATTTT.

The gene calls are TRBV19 and TRBJ2-2; 8 bases align to TRBD2. Germline CDR1 and CDR2: LNHDA and SQIVND (reference sequence). V shed 5 bases and J 4 bases; nucleotides not matched to a gene: 9. This CDR3 comprises 16 residues. CDR3 region: CASSWSGGRTTGELFF. The CDR3 DNA follows: TGTGCCAGTAGTTGGAGCGGGGGCAGGACCACCGGGGAGCTGTTTTTT.

J is TRBJ2-3 and V is TRBV7-2, with D maybe TRBD2 (6 bases). The CDR3 has 16 residues. Deletions cut 7 bases from V and 0 bases from J, with 17 bases between. Germline CDR1 SGHTA, CDR2 FQGNSA. CDR3: CASTGGPNPSTDTQYF. DNA for the CDR3: TGTGCCAGCACCGGGGGTCCCAATCCAAGCACAGATACGCAGTATTTT.